The clone carrying this TCR beta chain was counted a single time. Its target is unknown. This sample was taken from a study of T cell responses to AZD1222 COVID-19 vaccine. Study-level findings and limits: A reported finding is that nearly half of spike-specific TCRs target unmutated variant regions. An increase in Spike-specific TCR breadth and depth was observed after two AZD1222 doses. It should be noted that donors were predominantly white British and more often female, and clonal diversity was possibly underestimated. Only five to seven AZD1222 recipients were seropositive at baseline.

After removal of 4 bases from V and 4 bases from J, the junction contained 13 bases not matched to a gene. Germline V CDR1 and CDR2: SEHNR, FQNEAQ (reference sequence). The CDR3 spans 16 residues. Only in-frame clones appear in the TCRdb table, and some are missing; sequencing was by immunoSEQ multiplex PCR. The table includes fewer than 180,000 clones, about nine tenths detected once. The clonotype comes from an adult who received the AZD1222 COVID-19 vaccine. This material consisted of peripheral blood, taken 28 days after the second AZD1222 dose. The V gene is TRBV7-9, the J gene TRBJ2-7; 7 bases line up with TRBD1. CDR3 DNA sequence: TGTGCCAGCAGCTCTCGAATTCCGGGACAGATATACGAGCAGTACTTC. Its translation is CASSSRIPGQIYEQYF.